This entry features one T cell receptor (beta chain) sequence. The target antigen is unknown. Clones were sequenced by immunoSEQ multiplex PCR, and TCRdb holds only the in-frame ones, with some missing. The table lists about 2 million clones, over 85% of them singletons. Only Caucasian adults living in Nashville, Tennessee made up the donor group. The CDR3 runs to 17 residues. The junction had 10 bases not matched to a gene; V was cut back by 4 bases and J by 3 bases. Per the germline V gene, CDR1 is SGHAT and CDR2 is FQNNGV. The data were obtained in a study of shared clonotypes between healthy human individuals. The study's findings and limits: Unshared clonotypes carried lower generation probabilities than those common to all four donors. Donor scarcity curtailed the genetic and exposure-history diversity represented herein. Only blood samples were collected, and tissue repertoires likely differ.

The chain recombines TRBV11-2 with TRBJ2-7; the match to TRBD2 covers 12 bases. This sequence originates from a man between 18 and 29 years old in good health. Sequenced material: naive CD4+ T cells sorted from blood. The subset is: CD45RA+ positively selected. The chain's CDR3 is CASSYRTSGINDYEQYF. As DNA, the CDR3 is TGTGCCAGCAGCTACAGGACTAGCGGGATTAACGACTACGAGCAGTACTTC. The entire variable domain, with the rest obtained from reference TRBV11-2 and TRBJ2-7, is as follows: EAGVAQSPRYKIIEKRQSVAFWCNPISGHATLYWYQQILGQGPKLLIQFQNNGVVDDSQLPKDRFSAERLKGVDSTLKIQPAKLEDSAVYLCASSYRTSGINDYEQYFGPGTRLTVT.